A single T cell receptor (beta chain) is shown here with its context. Its antigen is unidentified. This specimen comes from a study of T cell responses to AZD1222 COVID-19 vaccine. The CDR3 runs to 15 residues. The ends were cut back, 0 bases at V and 4 bases at J, with 11 bases in the middle. Germline lookup yields CDR1 SGHNT and CDR2 YYREEE (reference sequence). Sequenced by immunoSEQ multiplex PCR; TCRdb stores in-frame clones only, minus some. Of 98,000 or so clones in the sample, about 86% are singletons; the top ten hold less than 3.5%. Study-level results: Donors skewed white British and female; clonal diversity was possibly underestimated.

The sequences come from peripheral blood, collected on day 0 of AZD1222 vaccination. This sequence joins TRBV5-4 and TRBJ2-4; maybe TRBD2 (5 bases). The clonotype comes from an adult in good health. The CDR3 DNA is TGTGCCAGCAGCTTGGCCGGGAACTTGAAAAACATTCAGTACTTC. Encoded protein: CASSLAGNLKNIQYF.